This entry lists 29 T cell receptor beta chains sequenced from one sample in a study of T cell repertoires in cytomegalovirus infection. TCRdb fed the reads into MiXCR, producing one record per CDR3 protein. Counted here are about 150,000 distinct CDR3 sequences, 23% occurring once; the ten biggest clones make up approximately 11%. Input material: PBMCs. Receptors originate from a human donor in good health (CMV status not recorded). Some clones in this sample may be carry-over from other donors' samples.

The chain couples TRBV7-6 to TRBJ2-1; 11 bases fit TRBD2. The germline V gene encodes CDR1 SGHVS and CDR2 FNYEAQ. The junction had 8 bases not matched to a gene; V was cut back by 3 bases and J by 7 bases. The CDR3 covers 16 residues. The CDR3 is CASSFELAGAGNEQFF. The CDR3 DNA sequence: TGTGCCAGCAGCTTTGAACTAGCGGGGGCCGGGAATGAGCAGTTCTTC.

This clonotype was seen many times. This chain joins TRBV7-2 and TRBJ2-7, with TRBD1 matching over 11 bases. V was clipped by 5 bases and J by 3 bases; unmatched bases: 9. Germline V gene data show CDR1 as SGHTA and CDR2 as FQGNSA. This CDR3 is 16 amino acids long. The CDR3 loop reads CASSRDKDRGLYEQYF. The CDR3 DNA reads as TGTGCCAGCAGCCGCGACAAGGACAGGGGGCTCTACGAGCAGTACTTC.

The table lists this clonotype with a few counts. The rearrangement uses TRBV28 and TRBJ2-5, with 10 bases fitting TRBD2. The CDR3 length is 15 residues. Per the germline V gene, CDR1 is MDHEN and CDR2 is SYDVKM. The trim removed 0 bases at V and 10 bases at J, leaving 8 bases unmatched. Here the CDR3 reads CASSLWASGRGDQYF. Written as DNA, the CDR3 is TGTGCCAGCAGTTTATGGGCTAGCGGGAGAGGGGACCAGTACTTC.

This clonotype was recorded at least ten times. The V and J genes are TRBV28 and TRBJ1-3; D is unclear. V was cut by 6 bases and J by 0 bases, with 12 bases left in between. The CDR3 covers 15 residues. Germline V gene sequence: CDR1 MDHEN, CDR2 SYDVKM. CDR3 DNA: TGTGCCAGCAGCTCCGGACGTAACTCTGGAAACACCATATATTTT. The encoded protein is CASSSGRNSGNTIYF.

In its sample, this clonotype was seen a few times. The chain is built from TRBV28 and TRBJ1-1, with no clear D. Germline loops: CDR1 MDHEN, CDR2 SYDVKM. The ends were cut back, 6 bases at V and 1 base at J, with 15 bases in the middle. This CDR3 contains 15 residues. The CDR3 DNA sequence: TGTGCCAGCAGAACCTACCGTGGGAGGAACACTGAAGCTTTCTTT. It encodes CASRTYRGRNTEAFF.

This clonotype has a count of ten or more. V usage is TRBV12-3 or TRBV12-4 and J usage is TRBJ2-7; D not resolved. V shed 6 bases and J shed 7 bases, with 13 bases lying between them. The CDR3 contains 12 residues. The CDR3 region has the DNA TGTGCCAGCAGCTCCTGGGTGCGGGAGCAGTACTTC. Translated, it gives CASSSWVREQYF.

The rearrangement links TRBV5-4 to TRBJ2-5; TRBD2 matches 13 bases. This CDR3 is 16 amino acids long. Germline CDR1 SGHNT, CDR2 YYREEE (reference sequence). With 5 bases clipped from V and 5 bases from J, the junction kept 9 bases outside the gene matches. CDR3 loop: CASSSLGLAGVETQYF. The CDR3, as DNA: TGTGCCAGCAGTTCTCTCGGACTAGCGGGGGTGGAGACCCAGTACTTC.

This clonotype was recorded a few times. V is TRBV5-4 and J is TRBJ2-3; TRBD1 matches at 7 bases. The trim removed 1 base at V and 6 bases at J, leaving 5 bases unmatched. The CDR3 is 14 residues long. Germline V gene data show CDR1 as SGHNT and CDR2 as YYREEE (reference sequence). CDR3 bases: TGTGCCAGCAGCTTGCGACAGGGATCGGATACGCAGTATTTT. It codes for CASSLRQGSDTQYF.

The sample holds a few counts of this clonotype. V is TRBV6-2 or TRBV6-3 and J is TRBJ2-1; either TRBD1 or TRBD2 may supply D (5 bases each). The CDR3 has 16 residues. Germline CDR1 is MNHEY and CDR2 is SVGEGT. Between the trimmed V and J ends, which lost 6 bases and 2 bases, there was a span of 17 bases. This CDR3 reads CASSRGLSGPYNEQFF. The CDR3 DNA sequence: TGTGCCAGCAGCCGGGGCCTAAGCGGACCCTACAATGAGCAGTTCTTC.

In this sample, this clonotype turned up a few times. The genes are TRBV7-8 and TRBJ1-3; a possible D gene is TRBD1 (6 bases). The CDR3 extends over 17 amino acids. With 5 bases removed from V and 1 base from J, the gap between germline ends came to 18 bases. The germline gives CDR1 SGHVS, CDR2 FQNEAQ. The CDR3 coding sequence is TGTGCCAGCAGCCCGGGGGGGAGGGGGGGATCTGGAAACACCATATATTTT. It is translated as CASSPGGRGGSGNTIYF.

There are a few counts of this clonotype. V is TRBV29-1 and J is TRBJ2-1, with unresolved D. The germline gives CDR1 SQVTM, CDR2 ANQGSEA. V lost 5 bases and J 8 bases, leaving 13 bases between the germline ends. The CDR3 spans 12 residues. The CDR3 reads CSVMGRADEQFF. CDR3 nucleotide sequence: TGCAGCGTTATGGGAAGGGCCGATGAGCAGTTCTTC.

This clonotype has a count of ten or more. The chain has TRBV7-2 and TRBJ1-6; possible D gene TRBD1, 5 bases. The CDR3 consists of 14 residues. Germline CDR1 reads SGHTA; CDR2 reads FQGNSA. Trimming took 4 bases from V and 6 from J, leaving 10 bases between them. The CDR3 DNA reads as TGTGCCAGCAGCTACGGGACTCCTAATTCACCCCTCCACTTT. Protein sequence: CASSYGTPNSPLHF.

Notes on this clonotype: One end of the junction varies from germline; a read error may be responsible. The chain couples TRBV7-8 to TRBJ1-2; TRBD1 aligns across 9 bases. The CDR3 has 16 amino acids. Germline assignment: CDR1 SGHVS and CDR2 FQNEAQ. As DNA, the CDR3 is TGTACCAGCAGCTTAGCCAGCCCGGGGACAGGGAGCGGCTACACCTTC. Translating it yields CTSSLASPGTGSGYTF.

The chain recombines TRBV2 with TRBJ2-1; TRBD2 agrees at 10 bases. Germline V CDR1 and CDR2: SNHLY, FYNNEI. The CDR3 has 16 residues. Germline trimming cut 6 bases from V and 6 bases from J; bases unmatched to any gene: 11. CDR3 residues: CASRAVSGGIFNEQFF. As DNA, the CDR3 is TGTGCCAGCAGGGCGGTTAGCGGGGGGATTTTCAATGAGCAGTTCTTC.

This clonotype was detected a few times. The chain has TRBV28 and TRBJ2-2, with 7 bases matching TRBD1. The CDR3 is made up of 13 amino acids. With V trimmed by 10 bases and J by 4 bases, 6 bases remained unmatched. Germline CDR1 is MDHEN and CDR2 is SYDVKM. For the CDR3, the DNA is TGTGCCACAAGGGACAGTCTCACCGGGGAGCTGTTTTTT. Translated, it gives CATRDSLTGELFF.

This clonotype was picked up a small number of times. J is TRBJ2-1 and V is TRBV20-1; D is perhaps TRBD2 (5 bases). The CDR3 is made up of 15 amino acids. V lost 6 bases and J lost 8, with 23 bases in between. Germline CDR1 reads DFQATT; CDR2 reads SNEGSKA (reference sequence). The CDR3 spells CSAHQRTLPGDEQFF. CDR3 bases: TGCAGTGCCCATCAACGGACTCTCCCCGGGGATGAGCAGTTCTTC.

This clonotype came up many times. The chain's CDR3 is CASSLETEVAGANVLTF. CDR3 in DNA: TGTGCCAGCAGCTTAGAGACAGAGGTTGCTGGGGCCAACGTCCTGACTTTC. The rearrangement joins TRBV7-9 to TRBJ2-6; D might be TRBD1 (5 bases). The CDR3 is 17 amino acids. Per germline, CDR1 SEHNR and CDR2 FQNEAQ (reference sequence). V was cut by 1 base and J by 2 bases, with 12 bases left in between.

The chain combines TRBV30 with TRBJ2-3; no clear D. The CDR3 covers 13 residues. Germline CDR1 reads GTSNPN; CDR2 reads SVGIG (reference sequence). Deletions cut 2 bases from V and 0 bases from J, with 6 bases between. The CDR3 protein is CAWSSLSTDTQYF. The DNA for the CDR3 is TGTGCCTGGAGTTCTCTTAGCACAGATACGCAGTATTTT. The whole variable domain, filled in from reference TRBV30 and TRBJ2-3, reads SQTIHQWPATLVQPVGSPLSLECTVEGTSNPNLYWYRQAAGRGLQLLFYSVGIGQISSEVPQNLSASRPQDRQFILSSKKLLLSDSGFYLCAWSSLSTDTQYFGPGTRLTVL.

A single count supports this clonotype. The genes are TRBV6-5 and TRBJ2-2, with 8 bases matching TRBD1. The V gene end was trimmed by 2 bases and the J gene end by 5 bases; junction bases not matched to a gene: 1. Germline V lookup: CDR1 MNHEY, CDR2 SVGAGI. The CDR3 is 14 amino acids. CDR3 coding DNA: TGTGCCAGCAGTTACACAGGGGGGACCGGGGAGCTGTTTTTT. This sequence encodes CASSYTGGTGELFF.

This clonotype was detected only a few times. The CDR3, as DNA: TGTGCCAGCAGCTTGGCCGATTGGGGAGGAGAGACCCAGTACTTC. This codes for CASSLADWGGETQYF. The V gene is TRBV5-6, the J gene TRBJ2-5; weak D call: TRBD2 (6 bases). Trimming pared 0 bases from V and 4 bases from J, leaving 13 bases between. This CDR3 has 15 amino acids. Germline CDR1 is SGHDT and CDR2 is YYEEEE.

There are many counts of this clonotype. The chain combines TRBV7-2 with TRBJ2-3; the D call may be TRBD1 or TRBD2 (6 bases each). CDR3 length equals 17 residues. Looked up from germline, CDR1 is SGHTA and CDR2 is FQGNSA. The V end was cut by 0 bases, the J end by 8 bases, with 21 bases between. Written as DNA, the CDR3 is TGTGCCAGCAGCTTAGCGAGCTGGGGGCGGGGCCAAAGTACGCAGTATTTT. It codes for CASSLASWGRGQSTQYF.

This chain joins TRBV28 and TRBJ2-1, with 8 bases aligning to TRBD2. Germline V gene sequence: CDR1 MDHEN, CDR2 SYDVKM. The V gene end was trimmed by 6 bases and the J gene end by 0 bases; junction bases not matched to a gene: 7. The CDR3 covers 16 residues. DNA of the CDR3: TGTGCCAGCAGCCCGGGGGGGGGCACCTCCTACAATGAGCAGTTCTTC. It encodes CASSPGGGTSYNEQFF.

This clonotype has a count of ten or more. The CDR3 DNA follows: TGTGCCAGCAGCCCCCCGGCTCGACCCTACGAGCAGTACTTC. Residues: CASSPPARPYEQYF. The chain has TRBV7-2 and TRBJ2-7; D call uncertain. This CDR3 spans 14 amino acids. Deletions cut 5 bases from V and 2 bases from J, with 13 bases between. Germline V gene data show CDR1 as SGHTA and CDR2 as FQGNSA.

The chain employs TRBV5-4 and TRBJ2-3; D remains unclear. CDR1 and CDR2 from the germline V gene are SGHNT and YYREEE (reference sequence). The CDR3 extends over 12 amino acids. V lost 4 bases and J 3 bases, leaving 6 bases between the germline ends. The CDR3 bases are TGTGCCAGCAGCCCTGGAACAGATACGCAGTATTTT. This sequence encodes CASSPGTDTQYF.

This clonotype ranks as medium-sized (0.01 to 0.1%). This chain uses TRBV7-4 with TRBJ2-1, with 7 bases matching TRBD1. CDR3 length: 16 amino acids. Germline lookup yields CDR1 SGHVT and CDR2 SQSDAQ. The V gene end was trimmed by 1 base and the J gene end by 6 bases; junction bases not matched to a gene: 9. This CDR3 is CASSLEGWTGGNEQFF. The CDR3 coding sequence is TGTGCCAGCAGCTTAGAGGGGTGGACAGGTGGCAATGAGCAGTTCTTC.

This clonotype showed up just a few times. V gene TRBV7-2 combines with J gene TRBJ2-3, with TRBD2 identical over 8 bases. The CDR3 covers 16 residues. Trimming at V came to 5 bases and at J to 1 base, leaving 8 bases not matched to a gene. CDR1 SGHTA and CDR2 FQGNSA come from the germline V gene. This CDR3 is CASSRPGLVGTDTQYF. CDR3 nucleotides: TGTGCCAGCAGCCGTCCGGGACTAGTTGGCACAGATACGCAGTATTTT.

V usage is TRBV19 and J usage is TRBJ2-7; 9 bases agree with TRBD2. The CDR3 runs to 15 residues. The germline V gene has CDR1 LNHDA and CDR2 SQIVND (reference sequence). Germline trimming cut 5 bases from V and 5 bases from J; bases unmatched to any gene: 10. The CDR3 reads CASSPDEREENEQYF. DNA of the CDR3: TGTGCCAGTAGTCCAGACGAGCGGGAGGAAAACGAGCAGTACTTC.

Note on this clonotype: A much bigger clone sits one base away, suggesting this may be a read error. The chain carries TRBV28 and TRBJ2-3; D ambiguous. Germline CDR1 is MDHEN and CDR2 is SYDVKM. The CDR3 covers 13 residues. CDR3 residues: CASSRTNTDRQYF. The CDR3 bases are TGTGCCAGCAGCCGAACAAACACAGATAGGCAGTATTTT.

This clonotype turned up a few times. The CDR3 nucleotides are TGCAGTGCTCCCCAAAGGGGGACAGGGGGCGGTGGGGCCAACGTCCTGACTTTC. Its protein product is CSAPQRGTGGGGANVLTF. The rearrangement joins TRBV20-1 to TRBJ2-6, with 12 bases identical to TRBD1. Germline V gene lookup returns CDR1 DFQATT and CDR2 SNEGSKA (reference sequence). Trimming took 5 bases from V and 3 from J; bases not matched to a gene: 11. The CDR3 consists of 18 residues.